These 4 T cell receptor beta chains originate from one sample sequenced in a study of OX40 agonist ivuxolimab in advanced cancers. This table comes from immunoSEQ multiplex PCR, and its TCRdb copy is limited to in-frame clones, with some not included. The data show approximately 60,000 clones, with 83% seen just once and approximately 3.1% held by the top ten. Material: CD4+ or CD8+ T cells sorted from blood, obtained in a trial of the OX40 agonist ivuxolimab. The receptors shown here come from an adult with an advanced solid tumor such as melanoma, head and neck, liver or kidney cancer.

This clone was seen once. The chain's CDR3 is CASSRGRSYEQYF. In nucleotides, the CDR3 is TGTGCCAGCAGCCGTGGCAGGTCCTACGAGCAGTACTTC. The chain couples TRBV5-6 to TRBJ2-7; D not certain. CDR3 length: 13 residues. CDR1 SGHDT and CDR2 YYEEEE come from the germline V gene. V lost 4 bases, J lost 1 base, and 9 bases lay in between.

This clone was observed a single time. The V and J genes are TRBV19 and TRBJ1-3; D remains unclear. Germline values: CDR1 LNHDA, CDR2 SQIVND (reference sequence). This CDR3 is 17 amino acids long. Trimming cost V 3 bases and J 1 base, with 16 bases left between them. This chain's CDR3 is CASSIVRTALSGNTIYF. DNA of the CDR3: TGTGCCAGTAGTATCGTTCGGACGGCTCTTTCTGGAAACACCATATATTTT.

This clone showed up just a few times. This chain connects TRBV29-1 to TRBJ2-5; no clear D. V was clipped by 7 bases and J by 1 base, with 16 bases between them. CDR1 is SQVTM and CDR2 is ANQGSEA in the germline V gene. The CDR3 loop spans 14 amino acids. The CDR3 DNA follows: TGCAGCGCCGGCGGCCCCCTGGGCCAAGAGACCCAGTACTTC. This codes for CSAGGPLGQETQYF. Supplemented by reference TRBV29-1 and TRBJ2-5, the full variable domain reads SAVISQKPSRDICQRGTSLTIQCQVDSQVTMMFWYRQQPGQSLTLIATANQGSEATYESGFVIDKFPISRPNLTFSTLTVSNMSPEDSSIYLCSAGGPLGQETQYFGPGTRLLVL.

V usage is TRBV6-5 and J usage is TRBJ2-6; D is undetermined. The CDR3 loop spans 14 amino acids. Germline V gives CDR1 MNHEY, CDR2 SVGAGI. Deletions cut 10 bases from V and 0 bases from J, with 10 bases between. The CDR3 sequence is CATKVSSGANVLTF. CDR3 sequence (DNA): TGTGCCACCAAGGTTTCCTCTGGGGCCAACGTCCTGACTTTC.